This T cell receptor beta chain was sequenced in a study of blood T cell repertoires in COVID-19. TCRdb's copy holds only in-frame clones and misses some; the assay was immunoSEQ multiplex PCR. The data hold some 200,000 clones, with roughly 80% observed a single time. CDR1 is MNHEY, CDR2 SVGAGI, per germline. CDR3 length: 14 residues. Trimming stripped 5 bases from V and 5 bases from J, with 15 bases between. This receptor was taken from a man aged 35 to 55 who had recovered from COVID-19. The chain combines TRBV6-5 with TRBJ1-1; D is possibly TRBD1 (6 bases). Sequences were obtained from PBMCs or T cells enriched from blood (not recorded which). The CDR3 DNA reads TGTGCCAGCAGTACTATCGCAGGGGAGACTGAAGCTTTCTTT. This sequence encodes CASSTIAGETEAFF.